The source of this TCR beta chain is a study of lymphopenia after photon versus proton radiotherapy. Measured with immunoSEQ multiplex PCR; TCRdb has only the in-frame clones, and not every one. The sample shows roughly 76,000 clones, 92% of them seen only once. This CDR3 contains 13 residues. The V gene lost 4 bases and the J gene lost 2 bases, with 8 bases spanning the gap. The germline V gene encodes CDR1 LNHDA and CDR2 SQIVND (reference sequence). The TCR sequence derives from a middle-aged woman with cholangiocarcinoma. Specimen: peripheral blood, collected from a patient treated with photon-based radiotherapy. V and J are TRBV19 and TRBJ1-2, with D hard to call. CDR3 region: CASSKAENYGYTF. As DNA, the CDR3 is TGTGCCAGTAGTAAAGCGGAAAACTATGGCTACACCTTC.